This T cell receptor (beta chain) was found in a study of T cell responses to AZD1222 COVID-19 vaccine. In the study overall: Pooling covered second doses at about 4 or about 12 weeks.

Sequencing used immunoSEQ multiplex PCR; TCRdb keeps in-frame clones, though not all of them. The sample records roughly 180,000 clones, about nine tenths being singletons. Regarding this clone: The antigen remains undetermined.

The germline V gene has CDR1 LNHDA and CDR2 SQIVND (reference sequence). The CDR3 consists of 13 residues. Trimming took 4 bases from V and 3 from J, leaving 9 bases between them. Whole-study results and caveats: Per reports, nearly half of all spike-specific TCRs target regions that are unmutated in variants. The sample set comprised mostly white British donors with more females, and clonal diversity was possibly underestimated. Baseline serostatus was positive in only a handful of AZD1222 recipients.

This clonotype originated in an adult in good health. Sequencing was performed on peripheral blood, taken on day 0 of AZD1222 vaccination. The genes are TRBV19 and TRBJ1-1, with a tentative D call TRBD1 (5 bases). The CDR3 coding sequence is TGTGCCAGTAGTACAGGGAGAGACACTGAAGCTTTCTTT. Protein product: CASSTGRDTEAFF.